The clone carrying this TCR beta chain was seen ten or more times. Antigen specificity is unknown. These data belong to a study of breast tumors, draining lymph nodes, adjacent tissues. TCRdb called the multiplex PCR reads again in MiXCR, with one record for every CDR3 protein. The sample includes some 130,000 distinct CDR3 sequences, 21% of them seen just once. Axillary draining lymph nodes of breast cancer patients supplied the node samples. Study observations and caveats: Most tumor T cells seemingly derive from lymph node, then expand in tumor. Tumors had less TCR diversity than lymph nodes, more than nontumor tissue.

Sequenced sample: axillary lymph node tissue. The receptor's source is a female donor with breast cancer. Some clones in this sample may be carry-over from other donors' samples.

CDR3 in DNA: TGTGCCAGTATAAGAGCGGCAACTAGCACAGATACGCAGTATTTT. Translating it yields CASIRAATSTDTQYF. This sequence joins TRBV5-6 and TRBJ2-3, with TRBD2 as a possible D gene (5 bases). The CDR3 spans 15 residues. The germline CDR1 and CDR2 sequences are SGHDT and YYEEEE. Between the trimmed V and J ends, which lost 8 bases and 0 bases, there was a span of 16 bases.